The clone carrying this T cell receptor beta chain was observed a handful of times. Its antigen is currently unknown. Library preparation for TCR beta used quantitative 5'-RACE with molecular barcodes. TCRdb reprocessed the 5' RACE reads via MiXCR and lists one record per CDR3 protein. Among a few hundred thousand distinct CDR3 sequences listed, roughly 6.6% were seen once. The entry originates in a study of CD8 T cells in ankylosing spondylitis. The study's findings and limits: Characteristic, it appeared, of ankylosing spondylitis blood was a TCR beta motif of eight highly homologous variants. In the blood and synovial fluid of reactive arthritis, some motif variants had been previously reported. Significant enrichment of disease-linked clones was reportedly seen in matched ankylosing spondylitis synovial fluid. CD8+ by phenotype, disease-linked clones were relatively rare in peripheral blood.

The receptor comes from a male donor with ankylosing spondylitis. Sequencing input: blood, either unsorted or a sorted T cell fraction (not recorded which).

CDR3 sequence (DNA): TGTGCCAGCAGTTATTCGCGGGGGTTCTACGAGCAGTACTTC. It encodes CASSYSRGFYEQYF. The chain combines TRBV6-2 or TRBV6-3 with TRBJ2-7; 7 bases fit TRBD2. Looked up from germline, CDR1 is MNHEY and CDR2 is SVGEGT. The V and J ends lost 3 bases and 3 bases, in that order; junction bases with no gene match: 5. The CDR3 spans 14 residues.